This TCR beta chain was recorded in a study of spatial heterogeneity in lung cancer (dated by TCRdb to about 2019). Regarding the study in general: Beta-chain transcripts were consistently detected in greater numbers than alpha-chain transcripts, which likely reflects a higher abundance of beta-chain transcripts. In the raw uncorrected reads, each unique combination of TCR and UMI appeared on average more than ten times. In non-small cell lung cancer, the study made a quantitative comparison of TCR alpha and beta repertoires among multiple tumor regions, matched nontumor lung and blood. Nonsynonymous mutation counts, determined by whole-exome sequencing of tumor tissue, were related to features of the TCR repertoire. Both alpha and beta chains were TCR-sequenced in samples taken at surgery, namely 220 tumor regions, around 64 matched nontumor lung samples and a few dozen PBMC samples.

The library was built by means of 5' RACE. The listed sequencing device is NextSeq 500. In the TCR library protocol, a unique molecular identifier was attached to each TCR cDNA molecule so that PCR and sequencing errors could be corrected. In the paper's pipeline: Decombinator tools were used for TCR identification, UMI-based error correction and CDR3 extraction. Expanded TCRs were defined as those above a frequency of 2 per 1,000, corresponding to the top 1% of the tumor frequency distribution. Renyi diversity was calculated using the R vegan package after each repertoire was subsampled 100 times to 5,000 TCRs. CDR3 similarity networks were built from amino acid triplet string-kernel similarity, with CDR3s being connected when pairwise similarity was above 0.82. TCRdb passed the public sequencing reads through fastp at Q25 and MiXCR, retaining productive beta sequences. CDR3 protein duplicates are merged, each entry listing the most common genes and DNA. TCRdb's processing, not the study's, gives the V and J calls here. Here the sample has tens of thousands of distinct CDR3 sequences; roughly 7% occur a single time. The top ten clones comprise less than 3.5% of the sample.

Read against the paper, the sample's time point label means: sample taken at primary tumor resection. Whole RNA extracted from tumor and nontumor lung tissue, or from cryopreserved PBMC samples, was used for TCR sequencing without cell sorting. Donors were 65 to 85 patients with early-stage, untreated non-small cell lung cancer from the lung TRACERx cohort. Only patients for whom sufficient RNA was available from at least two tumor regions were selected for TCR sequencing. Paper-wide results and their limitations: Confirming at a functional level the hypothesis that regional TCRs recognize regional mutations was considered to require additional single-cell paired TCR alpha and beta sequencing. Ubiquitous expanded tumor TCRs showed up in blood more often at tumor resection than at routine follow-up.

This clonotype was detected a few times. Its antigen is currently not known. Within one base of it there is no much larger clone, and no base qualities were kept. From its cysteine to its phenylalanine, the CDR3 spans 15 amino acids. Only CDR3 DNA remains: 45 bases, in frame from the first base. The germline V gene supplies CDR1 SGHRS and CDR2 YFSETQ. V is clipped by 2 bases and J by 5 bases, and the sequence between their germline boundaries is 11 bases long. Sequences were derived from PBMCs, sampled at surgery. This TCR was sampled from a female donor with early-stage non-small cell lung cancer. The chain couples TRBV5-1 to TRBJ1-6; the best D guess is TRBD1, with 6 bases matching. The sequenced DNA is TGCGCCAGCAGCTTTGGACAGACAGATAATTCACCCCTCCACTTT. Its product reads: CASSFGQTDNSPLHF.